The TCR beta chain described here comes from a study of blood T cell repertoires in COVID-19. The overall study: COVID-19 samples collected from the United States, Italy and Spain covered acute and convalescent phases. The cDNA or gDNA used as material had been derived from T cells, B-cell-depleted T cells, or PBMCs.

Source study methods: Estimates of nucleated cell counts were drawn from the amplification of reference gene primers. Clones were read by immunoSEQ multiplex PCR, and TCRdb kept only the in-frame ones, dropping some. V and J calls and clone size come straight from that table; D and trimming were deduced from the DNA. Here the sample spans 32,000 or so clones, 85% to 90% being singletons. CDR1 is LGHDT and CDR2 is YNNKEL in the germline V gene (reference sequence). The CDR3 consists of 21 residues. V gave up 3 bases and J gave up 4 bases; unmatched junction bases: 19. This TCR came from a human donor in a cohort sampled during active COVID-19. J is TRBJ2-1 and V is TRBV3-1 (or the pseudogene TRBV3-2); TRBD1 matches 12 bases. The sample consisted of peripheral blood. CDR3 region: CASSHPGPGQGATLYYNEQFF. The CDR3, as DNA: TGTGCCAGCAGCCATCCGGGACCGGGACAGGGGGCGACCCTATATTACAATGAGCAGTTCTTC.